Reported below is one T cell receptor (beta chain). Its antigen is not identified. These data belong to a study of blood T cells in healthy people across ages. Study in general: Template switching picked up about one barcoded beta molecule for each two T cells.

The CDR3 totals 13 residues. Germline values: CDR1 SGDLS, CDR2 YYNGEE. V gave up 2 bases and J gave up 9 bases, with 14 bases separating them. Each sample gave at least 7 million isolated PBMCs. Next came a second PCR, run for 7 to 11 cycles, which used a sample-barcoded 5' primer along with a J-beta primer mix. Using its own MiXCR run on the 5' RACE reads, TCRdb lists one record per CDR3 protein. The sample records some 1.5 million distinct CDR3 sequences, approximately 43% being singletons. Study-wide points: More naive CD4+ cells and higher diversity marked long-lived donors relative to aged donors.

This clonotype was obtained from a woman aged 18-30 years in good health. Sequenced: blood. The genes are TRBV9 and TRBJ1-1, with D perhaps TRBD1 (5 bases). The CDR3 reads CASSVGWEGKAFF. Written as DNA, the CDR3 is TGTGCCAGCAGCGTCGGCTGGGAGGGGAAAGCTTTCTTT.